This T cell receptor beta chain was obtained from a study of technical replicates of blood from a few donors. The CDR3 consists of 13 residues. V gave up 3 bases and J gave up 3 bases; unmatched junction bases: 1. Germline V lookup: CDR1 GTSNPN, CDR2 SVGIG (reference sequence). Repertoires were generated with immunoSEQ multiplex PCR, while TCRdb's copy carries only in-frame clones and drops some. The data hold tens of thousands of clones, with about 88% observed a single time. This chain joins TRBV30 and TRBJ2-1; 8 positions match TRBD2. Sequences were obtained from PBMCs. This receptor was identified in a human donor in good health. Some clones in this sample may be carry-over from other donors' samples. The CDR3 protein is CAWRGLVYNEQFF. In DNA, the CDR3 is TGTGCCTGGAGGGGACTAGTCTACAATGAGCAGTTCTTC.